The 18 T cell receptor beta chains below all came from one sample that was sequenced in a study of blood T cells in healthy people across ages (dated by TCRdb to about 2015). Libraries were made using 5' RACE. The data were produced on an Illumina HiSeq 2500. The second PCR ran for roughly 7 to 11 cycles and used a J-beta primer mix along with a sample-barcoded 5' primer. Clones were called with MiXCR by TCRdb after fastp trimmed the public reads at Q25, and only in-frame beta chains were retained. Records with the same CDR3 protein are collapsed into one entry carrying the most frequent genes and DNA. The sample table shows about 1.7 million distinct CDR3 sequences, and about 28% are seen once. Of the sample, over 7% is held by the ten largest clones. Specimen: blood. The source is a woman aged 25 to 39 in good health.

In its sample, this clonotype was seen a few times. The V gene is TRBV7-2, the J gene TRBJ2-5; D assignment may be TRBD1 or TRBD2 (5 bases each). The CDR3 loop spans 15 amino acids. The V and J ends lost 5 bases and 3 bases respectively, with 16 bases between them. The germline V gene has CDR1 SGHTA and CDR2 FQGNSA. This CDR3 reads CASSPTGRREETQYF. CDR3 nucleotide sequence: TGTGCCAGCAGCCCAACGGGACGGCGAGAAGAGACCCAGTACTTC.

This clonotype occurred many times. The chain combines TRBV29-1 with TRBJ2-4; TRBD2 matches at 14 bases. Near its end, the DNA agrees better with TRBJ2-7, so the J call may be wrong. CDR1 SQVTM and CDR2 ANQGSEA come from the germline V gene. This CDR3 region has 12 residues. The CDR3 DNA sequence: TGCAGCGGGGGACTAGCGGGAGACGAGCAGTACTTC. This codes for CSGGLAGDEQYF.

The rearrangement uses TRBV12-3 or TRBV12-4 and TRBJ2-7; a possible D gene is TRBD1 (5 bases). V was trimmed by 2 bases and J by 2 bases, leaving 10 bases between them. CDR3 length: 14 amino acids. The CDR3 region is CASSLSSDTYEQYF. The CDR3, as DNA: TGTGCCAGCAGTTTATCGTCGGACACCTACGAGCAGTACTTC.

This clonotype was observed many times. The J gene is TRBJ2-7, the V gene TRBV29-1, with TRBD2 matching over 7 bases. J was trimmed by 5 bases and V by 3 bases; bases with no gene match: 7. There are 13 residues in the CDR3. Germline CDR1 reads SQVTM; CDR2 reads ANQGSEA. CDR3: CSVDRLARDEQYF. The CDR3 nucleotides are TGCAGCGTTGATAGACTAGCCCGAGACGAGCAGTACTTC.

V gene TRBV20-1 combines with J gene TRBJ1-5; D perhaps matches TRBD1 (6 bases). The CDR3 is made up of 12 amino acids. The V gene's germline CDR1 is DFQATT and CDR2 SNEGSKA (reference sequence). V lost 5 bases and J 6 bases, leaving 11 bases between the germline ends. The CDR3 loop is CSAAKQGQPQHF. The CDR3 nucleotides are TGCAGTGCTGCTAAACAGGGTCAGCCCCAGCATTTT.

The rearrangement links TRBV20-1 to TRBJ2-5, with TRBD2 matching 12 bases. The CDR3 has 16 amino acids. Trimming removed 1 base from V and 5 bases from J; junction bases left unmatched: 8. CDR1 is DFQATT and CDR2 is SNEGSKA in the germline V gene (reference sequence). CDR3 amino acids: CSARGTSGALRETQYF. As DNA, the CDR3 is TGCAGTGCTAGAGGGACTAGCGGGGCCCTCCGGGAGACCCAGTACTTC.

At least ten counts were recorded for this clonotype. This chain connects TRBV29-1 to TRBJ2-1, with TRBD1 as a possible D gene (5 bases). Germline V gene lookup returns CDR1 SQVTM and CDR2 ANQGSEA. Between the trimmed V and J ends, which lost 6 bases and 7 bases, there was a span of 10 bases. The CDR3 sequence is 11 residues long. CDR3 region: CSVGRQNEQFF. Here the CDR3 DNA reads TGCAGCGTAGGACGACAGAATGAGCAGTTCTTC.

J is TRBJ2-5 and V is TRBV7-2; possible D gene TRBD2, 6 bases. Trimming cost V 5 bases and J 7 bases, with 17 bases left between them. This CDR3 comprises 14 residues. CDR1 SGHTA and CDR2 FQGNSA come from the germline V gene. CDR3 loop: CASSREAGVGTQYF. CDR3 DNA sequence: TGTGCCAGCAGCAGGGAAGCGGGTGTTGGGACCCAGTACTTC.

The J gene is TRBJ2-4, the V gene TRBV4-1; 11 positions match TRBD2. The J call is in doubt because the DNA end fits TRBJ2-5 better. The CDR3 is made up of 17 amino acids. Germline V gene sequence: CDR1 MGHRA, CDR2 YSYEKL. The CDR3 sequence is CASSQDLTSGAPETQYF. DNA of the CDR3: TGCGCCAGCAGCCAAGATCTGACTAGCGGGGCCCCAGAGACCCAGTACTTC.

V and J are TRBV5-1 and TRBJ1-2, with D maybe TRBD1 (5 bases). V lost 4 bases to trimming and J lost 6 bases, with 22 bases between them. The germline V gene encodes CDR1 SGHRS and CDR2 YFSETQ. The CDR3 contains 16 residues. The CDR3 nucleotides read TGCGCCAGCAGCGGAACCGGGGGGGTCCCGTTGGATGGCTACACCTTC. Encoded protein: CASSGTGGVPLDGYTF.

This rearrangement joins TRBV12-3 or TRBV12-4 to TRBJ1-5; possibly TRBD2 for D (7 bases). The DNA end is more similar to TRBJ2-3, so the J call may be wrong. CDR3 length: 15 residues. The CDR3 DNA is TGTGCCAGCAGTTTCGAGGGGGGGACCCCGAGGCCCCAGTATTTT. It specifies CASSFEGGTPRPQYF.

The chain links TRBV12-3 or TRBV12-4 to TRBJ1-1; no definite D call. V lost 6 bases and J lost 7, with 9 bases in between. The CDR3 sequence is 11 residues long. CDR3 in DNA: TGTGCCAGCAGCACAGCGCTTGAAGCTTTCTTT. Amino acids: CASSTALEAFF.

In its sample, this clonotype was seen many times. The chain has TRBV7-2 and TRBJ2-1; 8 bases match TRBD2. The CDR3 covers 15 residues. With V trimmed by 6 bases and J by 3 bases, 7 bases remained unmatched. The germline gives CDR1 SGHTA, CDR2 FQGNSA. The DNA for the CDR3 is TGTGCCAGCAGTCAGACTAGCGAGCTCTACAATGAGCAGTTCTTC. Translated, it gives CASSQTSELYNEQFF.

The rearrangement links TRBV18 to TRBJ2-1; possibly TRBD1 or TRBD2 for D (5 bases each). This CDR3 contains 18 residues. Germline V gives CDR1 KGHSH, CDR2 LQKENI. V lost 3 bases and J lost 6, with 24 bases in between. In DNA form, the CDR3 reads TGTGCCAGCTCACCCTTACCTATCGCGGGTCGAGGGGCCAATGAGCAGTTCTTC. Amino acids: CASSPLPIAGRGANEQFF.

There are a few counts of this clonotype. The junction and the germline gene differ at one end; a read error may be behind it. The genes are TRBV25-1 and TRBJ2-1; D may be TRBD2 (6 bases). The CDR3 consists of 16 residues. CDR1 and CDR2 from the germline V gene are MGHDK and SYGVNS. For the CDR3, the DNA is TGTGCCAGCAATGAATTCGGGAGTAGCGGTTACAATGAGCAGTTCTTC. Translating gives CASNEFGSSGYNEQFF.

This clonotype was seen many times. This rearrangement joins TRBV7-2 to TRBJ2-5; D not certain. Trimming removed 6 bases at V and 2 bases at J, with 13 bases between. The CDR3 sequence is 14 residues long. Germline loops: CDR1 SGHTA, CDR2 FQGNSA. The CDR3 DNA follows: TGTGCCAGCAGGTCACCTGGCAGGCAAGAGACCCAGTACTTC. Protein product: CASRSPGRQETQYF.

A note on this clonotype: The junction and the germline gene differ at one end; a read error may be behind it. The CDR3 sequence is CAIGPRGQGRETQDF. The CDR3 coding sequence is TGTGCCATCGGTCCCCGGGGACAGGGTAGGGAGACCCAGGACTTC. The chain carries TRBV10-3 and TRBJ2-5, with 9 bases that match TRBD1. CDR3 size: 15 residues. Looked up from germline, CDR1 is ENHRY and CDR2 is SYGVKD.

The J gene is TRBJ1-1, the V gene TRBV5-5; TRBD1 matches 9 bases. Germline loops: CDR1 SGHKS, CDR2 YYEKEE (reference sequence). The CDR3 is made up of 16 amino acids. Trimming removed 4 bases from V and 0 bases from J; junction bases left unmatched: 7. CDR3 loop: CASSGTGPTMNTEAFF. The CDR3 DNA is TGTGCCAGCAGCGGGACAGGGCCCACGATGAACACTGAAGCTTTCTTT. The whole variable domain, filled in from reference TRBV5-5 and TRBJ1-1, reads DAGVTQSPTHLIKTRGQQVTLRCSPISGHKSVSWYQQVLGQGPQFIFQYYEKEERGRGNFPDRFSARQFPNYSSELNVNALLLGDSALYLCASSGTGPTMNTEAFFGQGTRLTVV.